The following is a TCR beta chain sequence with its context. No antigen is known for it. These data are taken from a study of Graves' ophthalmopathy and Graves' hyperthyroidism. RNA served as the template for amplifying TCR beta CDR3 regions. HTBI primers were employed in first-round RT-PCR, then a second-round multiplex PCR followed. TCRdb reprocessed the multiplex PCR reads with MiXCR, giving one entry per CDR3 protein. The sample records 200,000 to 250,000 distinct CDR3 sequences, around 50% being singletons. Findings and limits, study-wide: Ophthalmopathy versus stable hyperthyroidism: 13-signature model gave roughly 88% sensitivity, 75% to 82% specificity.

The receptor comes from an adult man with Graves' ophthalmopathy. Source material: peripheral blood.

The CDR3 loop reads CASSAALAGGPHTGELFF. CDR3 DNA: TGCGCCAGCAGTGCCGCACTAGCGGGAGGGCCGCACACCGGGGAGCTGTTTTTT. V and J are TRBV10-1 and TRBJ2-2; 13 nucleotides match TRBD2. V lost 4 bases, J lost 3 bases, and 8 bases stayed unmatched. Germline lookup yields CDR1 WNHNN and CDR2 SYGVQD (reference sequence). The CDR3 loop spans 18 amino acids.